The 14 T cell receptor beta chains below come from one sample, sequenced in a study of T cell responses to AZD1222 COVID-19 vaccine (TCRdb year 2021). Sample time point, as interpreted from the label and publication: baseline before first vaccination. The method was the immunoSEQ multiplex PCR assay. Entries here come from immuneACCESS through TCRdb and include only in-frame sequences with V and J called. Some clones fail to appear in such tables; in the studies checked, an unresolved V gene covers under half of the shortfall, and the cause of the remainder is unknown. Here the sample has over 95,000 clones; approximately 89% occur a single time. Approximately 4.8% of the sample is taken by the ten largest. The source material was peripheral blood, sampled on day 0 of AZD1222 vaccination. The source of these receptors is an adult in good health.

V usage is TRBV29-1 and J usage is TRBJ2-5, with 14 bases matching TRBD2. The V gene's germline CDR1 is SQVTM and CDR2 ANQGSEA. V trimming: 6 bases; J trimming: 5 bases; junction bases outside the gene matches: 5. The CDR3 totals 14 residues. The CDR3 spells CSVTSGGARETQYF. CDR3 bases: TGCAGCGTGACTAGCGGGGGGGCCAGGGAGACCCAGTACTTC.

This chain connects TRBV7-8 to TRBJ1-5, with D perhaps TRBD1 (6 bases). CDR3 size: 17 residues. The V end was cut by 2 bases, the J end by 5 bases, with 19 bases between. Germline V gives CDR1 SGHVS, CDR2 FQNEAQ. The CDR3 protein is CASSLRGRSRGDQPQHF. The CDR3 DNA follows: TGTGCCAGCAGCTTACGGGGTAGGAGCAGGGGCGATCAGCCCCAGCATTTT.

The CDR3 sequence: CASSLVAAGTDTQYF. The CDR3 coding sequence is TGTGCCAGCAGCTTGGTAGCGGCCGGCACAGATACGCAGTATTTT. The V and J genes are TRBV5-6 and TRBJ2-3; weak D call: TRBD2 (6 bases). From germline, CDR1 is SGHDT and CDR2 YYEEEE. The CDR3 is made up of 15 amino acids. V was trimmed by 0 bases and J by 1 base, leaving 9 bases between them. The whole variable domain, remainder taken from reference TRBV5-6 and TRBJ2-3, is DAGVTQSPTHLIKTRGQQVTLRCSPKSGHDTVSWYQQALGQGPQFIFQYYEEEERQRGNFPDRFSGHQFPNYSSELNVNALLLGDSALYLCASSLVAAGTDTQYFGPGTRLTVL.

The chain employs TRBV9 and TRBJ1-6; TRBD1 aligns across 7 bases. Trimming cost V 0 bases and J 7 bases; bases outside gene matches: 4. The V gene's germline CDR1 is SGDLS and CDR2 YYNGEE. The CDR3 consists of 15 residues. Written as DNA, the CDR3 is TGTGCCAGCAGCGTAGGACAGGGTAAAAATTCACCCCTCCACTTT. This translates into CASSVGQGKNSPLHF.

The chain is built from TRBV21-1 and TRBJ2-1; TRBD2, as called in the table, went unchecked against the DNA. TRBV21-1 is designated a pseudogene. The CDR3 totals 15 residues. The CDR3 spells CASSIREGPGGEQFF. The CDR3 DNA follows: TGTGCCAGCAGCATAAGGGAGGGCCCAGGAGGTGAGCAGTTCTTC.

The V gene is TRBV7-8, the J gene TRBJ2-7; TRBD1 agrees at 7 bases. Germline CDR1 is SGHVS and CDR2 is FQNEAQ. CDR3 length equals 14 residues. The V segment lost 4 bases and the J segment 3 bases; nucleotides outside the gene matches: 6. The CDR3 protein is CASSSPGQLYEQYF. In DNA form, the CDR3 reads TGTGCCAGCAGCTCCCCGGGACAGCTCTACGAGCAGTACTTC.

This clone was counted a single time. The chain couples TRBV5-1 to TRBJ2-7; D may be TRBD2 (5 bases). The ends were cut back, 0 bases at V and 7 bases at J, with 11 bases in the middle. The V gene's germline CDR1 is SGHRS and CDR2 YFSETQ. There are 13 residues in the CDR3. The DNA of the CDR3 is TGCGCCAGCAGCTTGGACGGGGTGGGTGAGCAGTACTTC. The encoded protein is CASSLDGVGEQYF.

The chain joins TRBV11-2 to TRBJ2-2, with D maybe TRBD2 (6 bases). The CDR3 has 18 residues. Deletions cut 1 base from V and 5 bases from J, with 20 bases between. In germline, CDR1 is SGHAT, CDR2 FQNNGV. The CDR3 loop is CASSLGARTILRTGELFF. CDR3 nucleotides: TGTGCCAGCAGCTTAGGAGCCAGGACTATACTGAGGACCGGGGAGCTGTTTTTT.

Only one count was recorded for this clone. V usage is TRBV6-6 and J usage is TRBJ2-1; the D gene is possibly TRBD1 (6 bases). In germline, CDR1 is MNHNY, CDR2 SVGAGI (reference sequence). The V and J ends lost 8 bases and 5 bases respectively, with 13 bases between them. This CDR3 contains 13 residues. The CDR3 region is CASSRGNDNEQFF. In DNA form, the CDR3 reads TGTGCCAGCTCAAGGGGGAACGACAATGAGCAGTTCTTC.

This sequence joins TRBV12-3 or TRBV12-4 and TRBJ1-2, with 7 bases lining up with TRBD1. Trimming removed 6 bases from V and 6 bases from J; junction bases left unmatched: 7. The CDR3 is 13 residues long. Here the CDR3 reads CASRPQGEDGYTF. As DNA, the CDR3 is TGTGCCAGCAGGCCCCAGGGGGAGGATGGCTACACCTTC.

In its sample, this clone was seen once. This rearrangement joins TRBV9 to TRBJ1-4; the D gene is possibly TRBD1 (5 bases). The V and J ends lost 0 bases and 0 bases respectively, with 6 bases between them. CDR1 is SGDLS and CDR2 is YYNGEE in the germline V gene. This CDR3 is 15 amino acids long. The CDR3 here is CASSVATATNEKLFF. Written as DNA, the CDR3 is TGTGCCAGCAGCGTAGCGACAGCAACTAATGAAAAACTGTTTTTT.

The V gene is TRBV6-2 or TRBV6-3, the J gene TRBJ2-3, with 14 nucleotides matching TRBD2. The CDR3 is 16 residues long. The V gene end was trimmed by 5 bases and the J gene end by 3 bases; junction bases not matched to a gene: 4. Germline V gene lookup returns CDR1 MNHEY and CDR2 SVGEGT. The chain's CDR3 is CASSLTSGGGTDTQYF. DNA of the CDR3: TGTGCCAGCAGTCTGACTAGCGGGGGGGGTACAGATACGCAGTATTTT.

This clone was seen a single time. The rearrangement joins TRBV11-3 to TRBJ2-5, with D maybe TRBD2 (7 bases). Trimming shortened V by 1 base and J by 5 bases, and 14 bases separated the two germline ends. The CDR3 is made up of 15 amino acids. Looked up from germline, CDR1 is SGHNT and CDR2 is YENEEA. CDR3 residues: CASSLGNREGETQYF. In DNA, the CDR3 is TGTGCCAGCAGCTTAGGGAACAGGGAGGGGGAGACCCAGTACTTC. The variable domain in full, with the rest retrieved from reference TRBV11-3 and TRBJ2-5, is EAGVVQSPRYKIIEKKQPVAFWCNPISGHNTLYWYLQNLGQGPELLIRYENEEAVDDSQLPKDRFSAERLKGVDSTLKIQPAELGDSAVYLCASSLGNREGETQYFGPGTRLLVL.

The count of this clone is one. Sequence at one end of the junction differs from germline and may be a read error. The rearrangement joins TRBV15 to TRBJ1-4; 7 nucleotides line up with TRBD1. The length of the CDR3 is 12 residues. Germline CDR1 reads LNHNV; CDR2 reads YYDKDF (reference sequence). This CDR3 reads CATSPSNRGSYF. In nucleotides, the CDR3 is TGTGCCACCAGTCCCAGTAACAGGGGTTCATATTTT.